This T cell receptor beta chain emerged from a study of technical replicates of blood from a handful of donors. Generated by immunoSEQ multiplex PCR, the TCRdb table keeps only in-frame clones and is missing some. The sample has about 73,000 clones, 93% seen once. The CDR3 is 14 residues long. Germline-derived CDR1 and CDR2 are MNHEY and SVGAGI. V gave up 2 bases and J gave up 6 bases; unmatched junction bases: 6. Sequencing input: T cells isolated from PBMCs. The TCR sequence derives from a human donor in good health. This chain uses TRBV6-5 with TRBJ1-1, with 7 bases identical to TRBD1. The CDR3 loop is CASSYRGQSAEAFF. CDR3 bases: TGTGCCAGCAGTTACAGGGGGCAGAGCGCTGAAGCTTTCTTT.